This T cell receptor beta chain stems from a study of T cell changes during pregnancy in multiple sclerosis. TCRdb keeps only in-frame clones here, not all; method: immunoSEQ multiplex PCR. The repertoire holds tens of thousands of clones, with about 90% as singletons. V lost 0 bases and J 6 bases, leaving 12 bases between the germline ends. CDR1 ENHRY and CDR2 SYGVKD come from the germline V gene. The length of the CDR3 is 14 residues. This chain links TRBV10-3 with TRBJ2-7, with D perhaps TRBD2 (5 bases). Specimen: CD4+ T cells from peripheral blood mononuclear cells, collected in the third trimester of pregnancy. The sequence was collected from a female donor in good health, enrolled as a control in a pregnancy study. The CDR3 loop is CAISESFEGGEQYF. The CDR3 DNA sequence: TGTGCCATCAGTGAGTCGTTCGAGGGCGGCGAGCAGTACTTC.